Below are 18 T cell receptor beta chains sequenced from a single sample in a study of beta chain features in type 1 diabetes (dated by TCRdb to the late 2010s). Library preparation was by the immunoSEQ multiplex PCR assay. The entire isolated RNA was reverse transcribed using the High Capacity cDNA Reverse Transcription Kit, and thus expressed TCRB transcripts were sequenced. TCRdb mirrors the immuneACCESS table, restricted to in-frame sequences. Some clones are absent from its copies; in checked studies, under half trace to an unresolved V gene, and the reason for the others is unknown. This sample comprises 300,000 or so clones, 6.5% to 10% of them detected only once. The leading ten clones occupy around 0.44% of the sample. The specimen was central memory CD4+ T cells from blood. The receptors here all came from a woman between 18 and 29 years old in good health.

V and J are TRBV4-2 and TRBJ2-4, with D perhaps matching TRBD2 (5 bases). The CDR3 contains 14 residues. Deletions cut 5 bases from V and 3 bases from J, with 11 bases between. CDR1 and CDR2 from the germline V gene are LGHNA and YNFKEQ. CDR3 amino acids: CASSSSSGKNIQYF. CDR3 coding DNA: TGTGCCAGCAGCTCTAGCTCTGGCAAAAACATTCAGTACTTC.

The J gene is TRBJ1-2, the V gene TRBV5-6; the D gene is possibly TRBD1 (5 bases). Trimming stripped 4 bases from V and 4 bases from J, with 14 bases between. CDR3 length equals 14 residues. Germline CDR1 is SGHDT and CDR2 is YYEEEE. The CDR3 is CASSLRRDSYGYTF. As DNA, the CDR3 is TGTGCCAGCAGCCTGAGGAGGGACTCCTATGGCTACACCTTC.

V is TRBV4-3 and J is TRBJ2-3; 12 nucleotides match TRBD2. Germline CDR1 LGHNA, CDR2 YSLEER. The CDR3 extends over 16 amino acids. V dropped 3 bases and J dropped 4; count of bases not matched to a gene: 5. CDR3 nucleotides: TGCGCCAGCAGCCAGCAGACTAGCGGGAGCCCAGATACGCAGTATTTT. This translates into CASSQQTSGSPDTQYF.

This clone was observed at least ten times. The rearrangement links TRBV7-9 to TRBJ2-1, with 11 bases lining up with TRBD2. Losses at the gene ends were 2 bases for V and 7 bases for J; bases not matched to a gene: 13. Looked up from germline, CDR1 is SEHNR and CDR2 is FQNEAQ (reference sequence). The CDR3 runs to 18 residues. In DNA, the CDR3 is TGTGCCAGCAGCTTAAACCCCGTAGCGGGAGGGCCTAGGAATGAGCAGTTCTTC. Its translation is CASSLNPVAGGPRNEQFF.

In regard to this clone: Additional DNA sequences in this sample encode the identical CDR3. The chain couples TRBV12-2 to TRBJ2-7; the table's D call, TRBD2, has no DNA check behind it. TRBV12-2 is recorded as a pseudogene. This CDR3 spans 16 amino acids. The CDR3 sequence is CASRLAEGRGSYEQYF. The CDR3 nucleotides read TGTGCAAGTCGCTTAGCGGAGGGTCGGGGCTCCTACGAGCAGTACTTC.

The V and J genes are TRBV7-8 and TRBJ2-1; 8 nucleotides align to TRBD2. Trimming took 3 bases from V and 4 from J; bases not matched to a gene: 5. Germline V gives CDR1 SGHVS, CDR2 FQNEAQ. The CDR3 covers 15 residues. The CDR3 DNA is TGTGCCAGCAGCTTTCGGGGACTAGAGTACAATGAGCAGTTCTTC. As protein: CASSFRGLEYNEQFF.

The chain combines TRBV2 with TRBJ2-5; D perhaps matches TRBD1 (6 bases). Trimming stripped 7 bases from V and 3 bases from J, with 9 bases between. CDR1 is SNHLY and CDR2 is FYNNEI in the germline V gene. The CDR3 is 12 amino acids. The CDR3 DNA reads as TGTGCCAGCACAGGGGACGAAGAGACCCAGTACTTC. It codes for CASTGDEETQYF. Based on the CDR3 plus reference TRBV2 and TRBJ2-5, the full variable domain is EPEVTQTPSHQVTQMGQEVILRCVPISNHLYFYWYRQILGQKVEFLVSFYNNEISEKSEIFDDQFSVERPDGSNFTLKIRSTKLEDSAMYFCASTGDEETQYFGPGTRLLVL.

This clone was seen more than once but under ten times. The V call is TRBV6-7, the J call TRBJ2-7; the D is unclear. TRBV6-7 is filed as an ORF, its function uncertain. This CDR3 contains 15 residues. The V end lost 2 bases, the J end lost 4 bases, and 15 bases lay between the germline ends. The CDR3 spells CASSYLLIRLYEQYF. CDR3 nucleotides: TGTGCCAGCAGTTACCTCCTCATAAGGCTGTACGAGCAGTACTTC.

In this sample, this clone turned up many times. The rearrangement links TRBV4-2 to TRBJ2-7; no definite D call. Deletions cut 3 bases from V and 0 bases from J, with 12 bases between. Per the germline V gene, CDR1 is LGHNA and CDR2 is YNFKEQ. The length of the CDR3 is 15 residues. CDR3 region: CASSHESGLSYEQYF. The CDR3 region has the DNA TGTGCCAGCAGCCATGAATCTGGGCTCTCCTACGAGCAGTACTTC.

This clone was picked up a small number of times. The chain employs TRBV5-6 and TRBJ2-7; 12 bases align to TRBD2. The V gene end was trimmed by 2 bases and the J gene end by 1 base; junction bases not matched to a gene: 7. Germline assignment: CDR1 SGHDT and CDR2 YYEEEE. The CDR3 runs to 17 residues. The CDR3 DNA sequence: TGTGCCAGCAGCTTAGGACTAGCGGGAATTCGATCCTACGAGCAGTACTTC. It codes for CASSLGLAGIRSYEQYF.

The rearrangement uses TRBV7-3 and TRBJ2-6; D may be TRBD2 (6 bases). The germline CDR1 and CDR2 sequences are SGHTA and FQGTGA. Trimming stripped 5 bases from V and 0 bases from J, with 11 bases between. The CDR3 is 16 amino acids. CDR3 coding DNA: TGTGCCAGCAGCGCGGGGCCGAGCTCTGGGGCCAACGTCCTGACTTTC. Its protein is CASSAGPSSGANVLTF.

The chain employs TRBV4-3 and TRBJ2-3; D ambiguous. This CDR3 region has 16 residues. The germline V gene has CDR1 LGHNA and CDR2 YSLEER. Trimming left V 0 bases short and J 2 bases short, with 12 bases between. CDR3 bases: TGCGCCAGCAGCCAAGATACACCGATCTTCACAGATACGCAGTATTTT. Translating it yields CASSQDTPIFTDTQYF.

The rearrangement uses TRBV5-1 and TRBJ1-2; the match to TRBD1 covers 8 bases. Germline values: CDR1 SGHRS, CDR2 YFSETQ. The CDR3 is made up of 14 amino acids. The V gene end was trimmed by 4 bases and the J gene end by 4 bases; junction bases not matched to a gene: 6. The CDR3 nucleotides read TGCGCCAGCAGCGAACAGGGGGAAGGCTATGGCTACACCTTC. This translates into CASSEQGEGYGYTF.

The J gene is TRBJ2-5, the V gene TRBV5-1; D perhaps matches TRBD2 (5 bases). This CDR3 is built from 14 residues. The germline CDR1 and CDR2 sequences are SGHRS and YFSETQ. With 3 bases removed from V and 3 bases from J, the gap between germline ends came to 12 bases. The CDR3 is CASSSRDFKETQYF. In DNA form, the CDR3 reads TGCGCCAGCAGCTCCCGGGATTTCAAAGAGACCCAGTACTTC.

This clone was observed at least ten times. The chain recombines TRBV28 with TRBJ2-7, with 7 bases identical to TRBD1. CDR1 and CDR2 from the germline V gene are MDHEN and SYDVKM. With 6 bases clipped from V and 2 bases from J, the junction kept 10 bases outside the gene matches. There are 15 residues in the CDR3. The CDR3 DNA follows: TGTGCCAGCAGCCACCGACAGGGCTTCCCCTACGAGCAGTACTTC. As protein: CASSHRQGFPYEQYF.

This chain links TRBV6-1 with TRBJ2-3; TRBD1 matches at 7 bases. Germline values: CDR1 MNHNS, CDR2 SASEGT. CDR3 size: 15 residues. The V segment lost 5 bases and the J segment 2 bases; nucleotides outside the gene matches: 7. DNA of the CDR3: TGTGCCAGCAGTACGGGACAGATGAACACAGATACGCAGTATTTT. Translated: CASSTGQMNTDTQYF.

This clone was found a few times. This sequence joins TRBV18 and TRBJ2-1, with 10 positions matching TRBD2. Unmatched junction bases numbered 8, after V lost 3 bases and J lost 9 bases. Germline assignment: CDR1 KGHSH and CDR2 LQKENI. The CDR3 length is 15 residues. Here the CDR3 DNA reads TGTGCCAGCTCACCGCCTAGCGGGAGCATTCCTGAGCAGTTCTTC. Its protein is CASSPPSGSIPEQFF.

This clone has a count of ten or more. The rearrangement uses TRBV7-3 and TRBJ2-1; a possible D gene is TRBD1 (7 bases). With 3 bases removed from V and 10 bases from J, the gap between germline ends came to 13 bases. The germline V gene has CDR1 SGHTA and CDR2 FQGTGA. The CDR3 is 13 amino acids. The CDR3 coding sequence is TGTGCCAGCAGCTTGGAGGGGGCGTTAGAGCAGTTCTTC. Translated: CASSLEGALEQFF.